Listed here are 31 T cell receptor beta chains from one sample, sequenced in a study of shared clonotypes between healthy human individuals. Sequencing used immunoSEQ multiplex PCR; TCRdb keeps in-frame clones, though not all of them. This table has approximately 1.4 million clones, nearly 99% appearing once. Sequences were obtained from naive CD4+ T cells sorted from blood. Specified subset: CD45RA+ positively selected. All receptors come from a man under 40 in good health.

For the CDR3, the DNA is TGCGCCAGCAGAGCTTCAGGCAGCTCCTACGAGCAGTACTTC. It codes for CASRASGSSYEQYF. V and J are TRBV10-2 and TRBJ2-7; D gene unclear. V was pared by 6 bases and J by 0 bases, with 12 bases between. This CDR3 is built from 14 residues. The germline V gene encodes CDR1 WSHSY and CDR2 SAAADI.

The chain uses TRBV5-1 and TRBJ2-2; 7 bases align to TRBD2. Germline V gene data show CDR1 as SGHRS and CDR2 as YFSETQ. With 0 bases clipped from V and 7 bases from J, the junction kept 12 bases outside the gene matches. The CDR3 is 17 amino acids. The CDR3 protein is CASSLDGGGRNNGELFF. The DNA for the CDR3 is TGCGCCAGCAGCTTGGATGGTGGCGGGAGAAATAACGGGGAGCTGTTTTTT.

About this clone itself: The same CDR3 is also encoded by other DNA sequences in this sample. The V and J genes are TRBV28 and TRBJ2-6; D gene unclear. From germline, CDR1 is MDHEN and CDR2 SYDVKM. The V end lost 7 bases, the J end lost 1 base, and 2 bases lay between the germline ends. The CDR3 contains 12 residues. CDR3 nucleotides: TGTGCCAGCAAGTCTGGGGCCAACGTCCTGACTTTC. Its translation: CASKSGANVLTF.

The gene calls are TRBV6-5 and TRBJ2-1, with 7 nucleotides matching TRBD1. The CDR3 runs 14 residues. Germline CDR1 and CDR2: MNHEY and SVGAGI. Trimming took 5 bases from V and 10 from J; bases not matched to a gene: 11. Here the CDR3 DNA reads TGTGCCAGCAGTCGAGCCGGGACCAGGGGGGAGCAGTTCTTC. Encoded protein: CASSRAGTRGEQFF.

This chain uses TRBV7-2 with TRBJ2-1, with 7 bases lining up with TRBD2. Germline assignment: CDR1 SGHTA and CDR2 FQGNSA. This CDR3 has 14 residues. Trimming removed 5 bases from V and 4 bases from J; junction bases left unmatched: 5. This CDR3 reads CASSRQRDYNEQFF. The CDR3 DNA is TGTGCCAGCAGCCGTCAGCGGGATTACAATGAGCAGTTCTTC.

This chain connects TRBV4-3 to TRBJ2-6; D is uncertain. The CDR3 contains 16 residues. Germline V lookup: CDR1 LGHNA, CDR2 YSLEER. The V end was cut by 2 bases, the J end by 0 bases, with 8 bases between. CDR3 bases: TGCGCCAGCAGCCAACCCCGACGCTCTGGGGCCAACGTCCTGACTTTC. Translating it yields CASSQPRRSGANVLTF.

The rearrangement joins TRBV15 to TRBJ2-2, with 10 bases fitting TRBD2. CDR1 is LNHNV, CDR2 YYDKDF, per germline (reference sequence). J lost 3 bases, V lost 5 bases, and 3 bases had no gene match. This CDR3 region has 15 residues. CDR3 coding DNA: TGTGCCACCAGCTCAGCGGGAGGGGACACCGGGGAGCTGTTTTTT. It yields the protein CATSSAGGDTGELFF.

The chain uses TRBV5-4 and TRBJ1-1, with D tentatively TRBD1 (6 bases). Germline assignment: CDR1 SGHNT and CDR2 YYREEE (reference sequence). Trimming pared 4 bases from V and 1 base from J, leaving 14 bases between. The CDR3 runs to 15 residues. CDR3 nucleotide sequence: TGTGCCAGCAGCCCCAGGGGCAGGGAGAACACTGAAGCTTTCTTT. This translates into CASSPRGRENTEAFF.

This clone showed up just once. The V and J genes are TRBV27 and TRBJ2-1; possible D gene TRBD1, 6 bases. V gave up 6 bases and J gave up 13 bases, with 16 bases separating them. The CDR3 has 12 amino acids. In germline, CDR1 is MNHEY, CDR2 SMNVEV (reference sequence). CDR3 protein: CASSPNRDAQFF. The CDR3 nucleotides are TGTGCCAGCAGCCCCAACAGGGATGCTCAGTTCTTC.

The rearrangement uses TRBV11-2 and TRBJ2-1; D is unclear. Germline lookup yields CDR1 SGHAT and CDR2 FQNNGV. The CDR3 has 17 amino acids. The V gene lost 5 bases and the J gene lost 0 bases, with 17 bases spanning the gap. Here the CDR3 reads CASSPNLGISSYNEQFF. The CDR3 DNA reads TGTGCCAGCAGCCCGAATTTGGGGATAAGCTCCTACAATGAGCAGTTCTTC.

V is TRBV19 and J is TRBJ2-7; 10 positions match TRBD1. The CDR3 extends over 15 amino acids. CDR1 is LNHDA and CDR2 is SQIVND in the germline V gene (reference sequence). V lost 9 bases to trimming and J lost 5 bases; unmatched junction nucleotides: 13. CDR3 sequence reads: CARGTGDRGAHEQYF. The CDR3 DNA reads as TGTGCCAGGGGGACCGGGGACAGGGGCGCGCACGAGCAGTACTTC. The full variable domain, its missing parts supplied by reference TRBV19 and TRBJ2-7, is DGGITQSPKYLFRKEGQNVTLSCEQNLNHDAMYWYRQDPGQGLRLIYYSQIVNDFQKGDIAEGYSVSREKKESFPLTVTSAQKNPTAFYLCARGTGDRGAHEQYFGPGTRLTVT.

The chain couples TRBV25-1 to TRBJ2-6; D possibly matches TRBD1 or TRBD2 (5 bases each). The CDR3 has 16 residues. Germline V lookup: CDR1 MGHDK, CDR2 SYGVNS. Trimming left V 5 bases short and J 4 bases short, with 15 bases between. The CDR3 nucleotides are TGTGCCAGCAGTCGGTATGGGGGATCGGGGGCCAACGTCCTGACTTTC. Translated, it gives CASSRYGGSGANVLTF.

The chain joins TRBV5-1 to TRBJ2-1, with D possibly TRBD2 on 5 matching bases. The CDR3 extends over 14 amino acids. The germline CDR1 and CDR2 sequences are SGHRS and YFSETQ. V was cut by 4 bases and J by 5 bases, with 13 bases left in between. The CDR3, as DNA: TGCGCCAGCAGCGTCGGACGGACTCACAATGAGCAGTTCTTC. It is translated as CASSVGRTHNEQFF.

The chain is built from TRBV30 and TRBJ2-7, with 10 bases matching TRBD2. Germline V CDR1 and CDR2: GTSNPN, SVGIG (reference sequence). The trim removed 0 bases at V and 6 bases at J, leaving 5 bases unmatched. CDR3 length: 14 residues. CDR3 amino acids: CAWSVQAGGGEQYF. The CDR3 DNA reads TGTGCCTGGAGTGTACAAGCGGGAGGGGGCGAGCAGTACTTC.

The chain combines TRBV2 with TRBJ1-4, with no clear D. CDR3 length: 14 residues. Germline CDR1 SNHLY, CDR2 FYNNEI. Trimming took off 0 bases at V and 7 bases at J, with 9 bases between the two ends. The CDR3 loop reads CASSEALVGEKLFF. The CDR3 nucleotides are TGTGCCAGCAGTGAAGCGTTAGTTGGTGAAAAACTGTTTTTT.

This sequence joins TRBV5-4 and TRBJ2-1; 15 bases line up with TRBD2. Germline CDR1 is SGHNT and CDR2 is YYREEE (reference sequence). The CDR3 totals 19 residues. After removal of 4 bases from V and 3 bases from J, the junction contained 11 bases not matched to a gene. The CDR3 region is CASSAPGLAGGPNYNEQFF. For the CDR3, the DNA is TGTGCCAGCAGCGCGCCGGGACTAGCGGGAGGACCAAACTACAATGAGCAGTTCTTC. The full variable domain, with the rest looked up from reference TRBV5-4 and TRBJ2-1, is ETGVTQSPTHLIKTRGQQVTLRCSSQSGHNTVSWYQQALGQGPQFIFQYYREEENGRGNFPPRFSGLQFPNYSSELNVNALELDDSALYLCASSAPGLAGGPNYNEQFFGPGTRLTVL.

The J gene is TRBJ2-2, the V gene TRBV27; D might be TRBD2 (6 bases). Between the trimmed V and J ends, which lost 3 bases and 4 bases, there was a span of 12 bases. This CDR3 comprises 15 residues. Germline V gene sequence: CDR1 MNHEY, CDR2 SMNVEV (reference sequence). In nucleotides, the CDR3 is TGTGCCAGCAGTTTGACGGGAGAAGTCACCGGGGAGCTGTTTTTT. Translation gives CASSLTGEVTGELFF.

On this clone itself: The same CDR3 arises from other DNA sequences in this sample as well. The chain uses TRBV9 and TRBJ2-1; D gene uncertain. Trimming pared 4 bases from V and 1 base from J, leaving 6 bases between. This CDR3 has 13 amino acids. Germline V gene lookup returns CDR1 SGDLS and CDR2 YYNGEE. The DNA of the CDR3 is TGTGCCAGCAGCCTCAGTTCCTACAATGAGCAGTTCTTC. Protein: CASSLSSYNEQFF.

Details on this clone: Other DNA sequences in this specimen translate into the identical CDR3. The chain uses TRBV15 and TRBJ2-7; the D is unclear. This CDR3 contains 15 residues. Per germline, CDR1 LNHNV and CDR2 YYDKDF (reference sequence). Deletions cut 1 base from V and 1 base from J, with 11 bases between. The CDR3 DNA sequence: TGTGCCACCAGCAGAGGGACCAGCTCTTCCTACGAGCAGTACTTC. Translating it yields CATSRGTSSSYEQYF.

CDR3 DNA sequence: TGTGCCAGCAGCCCAAACAGGGATGAGCAGTTCTTC. Amino acid sequence: CASSPNRDEQFF. The chain uses TRBV6-4 and TRBJ2-1; the D gene is possibly TRBD1 (6 bases). Deletions cut 6 bases from V and 8 bases from J, with 11 bases between. The CDR3 sequence is 12 residues long. The germline V gene has CDR1 MRHNA and CDR2 SNTAGT.

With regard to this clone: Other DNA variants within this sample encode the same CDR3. This CDR3 is CASSGQGNQPQHF. The CDR3 bases are TGCGCCAGCTCTGGACAGGGAAATCAGCCCCAGCATTTT. The chain recombines TRBV10-2 with TRBJ1-5, with 8 bases identical to TRBD1. CDR1 and CDR2 from the germline V gene are WSHSY and SAAADI. Trimming removed 8 bases from V and 4 bases from J; junction bases left unmatched: 4. CDR3 length equals 13 residues.

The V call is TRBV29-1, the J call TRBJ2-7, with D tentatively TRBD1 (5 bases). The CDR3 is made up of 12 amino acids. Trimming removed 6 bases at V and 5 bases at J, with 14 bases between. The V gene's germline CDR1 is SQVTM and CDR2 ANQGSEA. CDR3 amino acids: CSVYRLDDEQYF. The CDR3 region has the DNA TGCAGCGTATACAGGCTAGATGACGAGCAGTACTTC.

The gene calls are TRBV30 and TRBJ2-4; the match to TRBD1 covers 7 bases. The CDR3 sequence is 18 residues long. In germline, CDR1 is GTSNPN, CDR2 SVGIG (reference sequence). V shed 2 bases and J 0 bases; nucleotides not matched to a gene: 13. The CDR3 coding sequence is TGTGCCTGGAGTACCTATACTCGACAGGGAATAGCCAAAAACATTCAGTACTTC. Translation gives CAWSTYTRQGIAKNIQYF.

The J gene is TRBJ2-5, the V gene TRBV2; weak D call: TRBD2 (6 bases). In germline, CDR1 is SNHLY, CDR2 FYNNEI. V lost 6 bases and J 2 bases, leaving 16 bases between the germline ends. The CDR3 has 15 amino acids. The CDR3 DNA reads TGTGCCAGCAGGGGGGTAGCGGTCTTGCAAGAGACCCAGTACTTC. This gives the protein CASRGVAVLQETQYF.

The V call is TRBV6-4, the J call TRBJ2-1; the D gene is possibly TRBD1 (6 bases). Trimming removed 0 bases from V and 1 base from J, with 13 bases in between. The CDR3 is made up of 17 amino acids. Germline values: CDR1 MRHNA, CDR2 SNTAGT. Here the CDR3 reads CASSDSPLGTSYNEQFF. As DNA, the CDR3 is TGTGCCAGCAGTGACTCTCCCCTCGGGACATCCTACAATGAGCAGTTCTTC.

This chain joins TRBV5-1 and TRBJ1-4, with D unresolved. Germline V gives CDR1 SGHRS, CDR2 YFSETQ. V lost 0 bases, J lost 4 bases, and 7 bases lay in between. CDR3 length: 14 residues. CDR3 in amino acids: CASSLAGNNEKLFF. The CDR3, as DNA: TGCGCCAGCAGCTTGGCGGGGAATAATGAAAAACTGTTTTTT.

The CDR3 DNA sequence: TGTGCCAGCAGCCCCTCGAGGCAGCAGGAGCAGTTCTTC. Protein product: CASSPSRQQEQFF. The chain links TRBV7-3 to TRBJ2-1, with D hard to call. CDR1 is SGHTA, CDR2 FQGTGA, per germline. The CDR3 extends over 13 amino acids. V was pared by 5 bases and J by 10 bases, with 15 bases between.

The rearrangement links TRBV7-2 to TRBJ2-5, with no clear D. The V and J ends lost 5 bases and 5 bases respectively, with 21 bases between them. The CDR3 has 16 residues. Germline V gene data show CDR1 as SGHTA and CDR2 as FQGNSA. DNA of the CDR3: TGTGCCAGCAGCCCCAGGCAACCTGAGCAAGGGGAGACCCAGTACTTC. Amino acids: CASSPRQPEQGETQYF.

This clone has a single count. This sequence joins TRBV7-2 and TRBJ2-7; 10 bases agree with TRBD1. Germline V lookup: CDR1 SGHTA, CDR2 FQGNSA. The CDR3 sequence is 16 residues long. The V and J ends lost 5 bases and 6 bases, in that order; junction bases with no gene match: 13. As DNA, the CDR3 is TGTGCCAGCAGCACCGTCGACAGGGGGCGGAAGGGCGAGCAGTACTTC. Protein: CASSTVDRGRKGEQYF.

CDR3 amino acids: CASRPDGAYEQYF. The CDR3 coding sequence is TGTGCCAGCAGACCCGACGGGGCCTACGAGCAGTACTTC. The chain couples TRBV7-3 to TRBJ2-7; D is possibly TRBD2 (5 bases). From germline, CDR1 is SGHTA and CDR2 FQGTGA. V was clipped by 6 bases and J by 2 bases, with 11 bases between them. The CDR3 runs 13 residues.

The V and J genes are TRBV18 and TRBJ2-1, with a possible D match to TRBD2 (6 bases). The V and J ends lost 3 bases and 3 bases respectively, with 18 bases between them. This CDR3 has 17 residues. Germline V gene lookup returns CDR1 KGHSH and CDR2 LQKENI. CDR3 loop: CASSPNPPSVIYNEQFF. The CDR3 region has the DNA TGTGCCAGCTCACCTAACCCGCCTAGCGTCATCTACAATGAGCAGTTCTTC.